Listed below are T cell receptor beta chains from one sample, sequenced in a study of CD8 T cells in ankylosing spondylitis. Each CDR3 protein is one row after TCRdb ran MiXCR on the 5' RACE reads. The table records 27,000 or so distinct CDR3 sequences, 7.9% of them present only once. The sequencing sample was made of blood. The receptors originated from a male donor with ankylosing spondylitis or in good health (not recorded which). The CDR3 runs from the conserved cysteine through the conserved F or W. The order of the fields is clone size, J gene, V gene, D gene, CDR3 DNA, CDR3 protein. A D gene is named only where the DNA matches it firmly. Size is stated for part of the rows, as once, few or many counts, or as a class when the clone is expanded.

clone_size: few
j_call: TRBJ1-2
v_call: TRBV7-2
d_call: TRBD1
cdr3_nt: TGTGCCAGCAGCTTATGGGCGGGACAGGGCTATGGCTACACCTTC
cdr3_aa: CASSLWAGQGYGYTF

clone_size: medium-sized
j_call: TRBJ2-1
v_call: TRBV7-2
d_call: NA
cdr3_nt: TGTGCCAGCAGCTTAGTTTACCGAAACAATGAGCAGTTCTTC
cdr3_aa: CASSLVYRNNEQFF

clone_size: NA
j_call: TRBJ2-4
v_call: TRBV20-1
d_call: NA
cdr3_nt: TGCAGTGCCGAATTAGGCAAAAACATTCAGTACTTC
cdr3_aa: CSAELGKNIQYF

clone_size: NA
j_call: TRBJ2-3
v_call: TRBV7-3
d_call: NA
cdr3_nt: TGTGCCAGCAGCCTGCTAGGCGGTACGCAGTATTTT
cdr3_aa: CASSLLGGTQYF

clone_size: few
j_call: TRBJ2-1
v_call: TRBV28
d_call: NA
cdr3_nt: TGTGCCAGCAGTTTAGTTCCGGCAGGGCTAAGGGGTGAGCAGTTCTTC
cdr3_aa: CASSLVPAGLRGEQFF

clone_size: few
j_call: TRBJ2-7
v_call: TRBV5-1
d_call: NA
cdr3_nt: TGCGCCAGCAGCTTGGTGGGGGCAGGCTCCTACGAGCAGTACTTC
cdr3_aa: CASSLVGAGSYEQYF

clone_size: many
j_call: TRBJ2-5
v_call: TRBV12-3/TRBV12-4
d_call: TRBD2
cdr3_nt: TGTGCCAGCAGTCCCGGGACTAGCGGGAGGCAGACCCAGTACTTC
cdr3_aa: CASSPGTSGRQTQYF

clone_size: NA
j_call: TRBJ2-3
v_call: TRBV11-2
d_call: NA
cdr3_nt: TGTGCCAGCAGCCCCGCTACAGATACGCAGTATTTT
cdr3_aa: CASSPATDTQYF

clone_size: NA
j_call: TRBJ2-2
v_call: TRBV20-1
d_call: TRBD1
cdr3_nt: TGCAGTGCTGCTCCGGGACAGGGGGTCACCGGGGAGCTGTTTTTT
cdr3_aa: CSAAPGQGVTGELFF

clone_size: few
j_call: TRBJ2-5
v_call: TRBV7-2
d_call: NA
cdr3_nt: TGTGCCAGCAGCCCCCCCGGGACCCAGTACTTC
cdr3_aa: CASSPPGTQYF

clone_size: few
j_call: TRBJ2-1
v_call: TRBV19
d_call: TRBD2
cdr3_nt: TGTGCCAGTAAACAAAGGACTAGCGACAATGAGCAGTTCTTC
cdr3_aa: CASKQRTSDNEQFF